The clone carrying this TCR beta chain was counted a single time. The antigen is not known. The data originate from a study of T cell responses to AZD1222 COVID-19 vaccine. General study results and limits: A mostly white British donor set with more females was recruited, and clonal diversity was possibly underestimated.

Sequencing used immunoSEQ multiplex PCR; TCRdb keeps in-frame clones, though not all of them. This table has 110,000 or so clones, around 89% appearing once. The sequence was obtained from an adult who received the AZD1222 COVID-19 vaccine. This material consisted of peripheral blood, taken 28 days after the second AZD1222 dose.

The CDR3 sequence: CASSLRSTDTQYF. Written as DNA, the CDR3 is TGTGCCAGCAGTCTGCGGAGCACAGATACGCAGTATTTT. This chain uses TRBV12-3 or TRBV12-4 with TRBJ2-3; D not certain. This CDR3 is built from 13 residues. The V end lost 5 bases, the J end lost 0 bases, and 6 bases lay between the germline ends.